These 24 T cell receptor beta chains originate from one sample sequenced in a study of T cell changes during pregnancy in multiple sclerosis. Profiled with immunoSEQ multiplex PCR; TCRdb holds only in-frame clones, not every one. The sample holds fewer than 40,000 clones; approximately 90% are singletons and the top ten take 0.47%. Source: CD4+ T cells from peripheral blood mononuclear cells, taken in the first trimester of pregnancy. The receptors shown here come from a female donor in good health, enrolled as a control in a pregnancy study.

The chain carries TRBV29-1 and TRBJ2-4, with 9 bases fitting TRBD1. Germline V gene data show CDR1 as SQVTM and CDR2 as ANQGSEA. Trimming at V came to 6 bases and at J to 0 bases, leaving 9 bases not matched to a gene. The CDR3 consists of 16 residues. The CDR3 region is CSVFGQGTLAKNIQYF. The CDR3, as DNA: TGCAGCGTGTTTGGACAGGGGACCTTAGCCAAAAACATTCAGTACTTC.

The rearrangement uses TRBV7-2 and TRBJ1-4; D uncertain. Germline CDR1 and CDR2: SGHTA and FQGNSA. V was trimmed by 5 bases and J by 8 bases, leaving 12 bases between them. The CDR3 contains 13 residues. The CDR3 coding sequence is TGTGCCAGCAGCCGCCAGTTATACGAAAAACTGTTTTTT. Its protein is CASSRQLYEKLFF.

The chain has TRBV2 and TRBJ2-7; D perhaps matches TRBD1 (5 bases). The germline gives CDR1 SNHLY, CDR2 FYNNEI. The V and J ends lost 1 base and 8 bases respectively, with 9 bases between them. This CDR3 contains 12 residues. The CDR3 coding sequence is TGTGCCAGCAGTGAAGTTGGACACCAGCAGTACTTC. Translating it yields CASSEVGHQQYF.

CDR3 in amino acids: CASSQDLRGGSYEQYF. CDR3 DNA sequence: TGCGCCAGCAGCCAAGATCTCCGGGGGGGCAGCTACGAGCAGTACTTC. The chain couples TRBV4-3 to TRBJ2-7, with TRBD2 matching over 8 bases. V shed 0 bases and J 3 bases; nucleotides not matched to a gene: 7. Germline V CDR1 and CDR2: LGHNA, YSLEER. The CDR3 has 16 residues.

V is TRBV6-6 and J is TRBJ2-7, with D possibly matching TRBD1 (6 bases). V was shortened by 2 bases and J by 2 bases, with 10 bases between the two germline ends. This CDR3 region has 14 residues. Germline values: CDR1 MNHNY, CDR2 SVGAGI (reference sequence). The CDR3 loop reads CASSYEEGAYEQYF. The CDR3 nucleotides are TGTGCCAGCAGTTACGAAGAGGGGGCCTACGAGCAGTACTTC.

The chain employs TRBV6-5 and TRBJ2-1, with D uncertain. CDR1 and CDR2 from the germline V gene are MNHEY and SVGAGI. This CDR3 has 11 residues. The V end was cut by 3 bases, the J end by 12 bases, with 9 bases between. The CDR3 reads CASSYIGVQFF. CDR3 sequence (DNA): TGTGCCAGCAGTTATATAGGAGTGCAGTTCTTC.

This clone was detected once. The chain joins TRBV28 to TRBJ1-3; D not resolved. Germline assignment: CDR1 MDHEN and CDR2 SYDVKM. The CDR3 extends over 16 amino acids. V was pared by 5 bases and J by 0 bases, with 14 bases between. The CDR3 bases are TGTGCCAGCAGTCCAGGCAATTCCTACTCTGGAAACACCATATATTTT. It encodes CASSPGNSYSGNTIYF.

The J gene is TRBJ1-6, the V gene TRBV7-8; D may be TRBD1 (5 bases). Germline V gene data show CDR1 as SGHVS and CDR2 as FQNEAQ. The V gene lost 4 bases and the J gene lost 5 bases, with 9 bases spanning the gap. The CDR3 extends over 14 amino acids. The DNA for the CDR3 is TGTGCCAGCAGCTATCGCAGGGATAATTCACCCCTCCACTTT. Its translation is CASSYRRDNSPLHF.

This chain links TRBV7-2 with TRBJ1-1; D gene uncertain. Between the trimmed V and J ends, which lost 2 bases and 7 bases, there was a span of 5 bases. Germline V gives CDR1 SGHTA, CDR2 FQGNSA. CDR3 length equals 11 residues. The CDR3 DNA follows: TGTGCCAGCAGCTTAAGGAGTGAAGCTTTCTTT. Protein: CASSLRSEAFF.

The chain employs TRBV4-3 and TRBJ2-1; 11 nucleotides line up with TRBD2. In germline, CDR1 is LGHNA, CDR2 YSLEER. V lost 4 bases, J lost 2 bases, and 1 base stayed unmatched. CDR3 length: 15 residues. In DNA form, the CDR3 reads TGCGCCAGCAGCCTTAGCGGGGGGGCCTACAATGAGCAGTTCTTC. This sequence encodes CASSLSGGAYNEQFF.

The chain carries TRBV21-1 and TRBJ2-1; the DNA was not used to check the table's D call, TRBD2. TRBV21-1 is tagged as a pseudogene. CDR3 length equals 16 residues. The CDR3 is CASSKIPSGGPGEQFF. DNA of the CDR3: TGTGCCAGCAGCAAGATCCCCAGCGGGGGGCCTGGTGAGCAGTTCTTC.

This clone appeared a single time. The CDR3 DNA sequence: TGCGCCAGCAGCTTGGGAGTCACCCTTGGAGGCACAGATACGCAGTATTTT. Translating gives CASSLGVTLGGTDTQYF. This chain connects TRBV5-1 to TRBJ2-3, with D hard to call. CDR1 is SGHRS, CDR2 YFSETQ, per germline. CDR3 length equals 17 residues. With 0 bases removed from V and 1 base from J, the gap between germline ends came to 15 bases.

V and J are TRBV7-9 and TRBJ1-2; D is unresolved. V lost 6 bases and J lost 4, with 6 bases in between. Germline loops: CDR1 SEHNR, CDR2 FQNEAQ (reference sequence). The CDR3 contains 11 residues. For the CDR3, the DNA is TGTGCCAGCAGTAGGAGCTATGGCTACACCTTC. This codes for CASSRSYGYTF.

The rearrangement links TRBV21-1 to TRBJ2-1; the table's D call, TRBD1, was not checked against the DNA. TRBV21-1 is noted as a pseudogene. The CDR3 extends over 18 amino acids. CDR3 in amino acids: CASRGQGSWNGVWCEQFF. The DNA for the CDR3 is TGTGCCAGCAGAGGACAGGGTTCTTGGAATGGCGTGTGGTGTGAGCAGTTCTTC.

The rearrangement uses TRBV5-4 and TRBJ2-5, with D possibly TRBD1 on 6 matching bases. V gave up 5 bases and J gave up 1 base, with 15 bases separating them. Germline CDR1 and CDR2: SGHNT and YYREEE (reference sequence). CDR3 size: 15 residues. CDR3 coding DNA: TGTGCCAGCAGGACCCAAACAGGGTCCCAAGAGACCCAGTACTTC. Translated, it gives CASRTQTGSQETQYF.

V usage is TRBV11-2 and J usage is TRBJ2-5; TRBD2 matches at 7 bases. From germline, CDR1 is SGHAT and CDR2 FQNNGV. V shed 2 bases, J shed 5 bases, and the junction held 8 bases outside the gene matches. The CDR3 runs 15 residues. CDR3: CASSLFGGSGETQYF. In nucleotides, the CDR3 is TGTGCCAGCAGCTTATTCGGGGGGTCAGGGGAGACCCAGTACTTC.

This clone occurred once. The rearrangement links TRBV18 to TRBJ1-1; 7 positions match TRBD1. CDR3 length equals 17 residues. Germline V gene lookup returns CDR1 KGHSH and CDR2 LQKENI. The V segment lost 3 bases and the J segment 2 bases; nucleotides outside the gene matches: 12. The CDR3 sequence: CASSPHQLRDRNTEAFF. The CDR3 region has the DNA TGTGCCAGCTCACCGCACCAGTTACGGGACAGAAACACTGAAGCTTTCTTT. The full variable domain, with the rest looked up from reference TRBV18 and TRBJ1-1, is NAGVMQNPRHLVRRRGQEARLRCSPMKGHSHVYWYRQLPEEGLKFMVYLQKENIIDESGMPKERFSAEFPKEGPSILRIQQVVRGDSAAYFCASSPHQLRDRNTEAFFGQGTRLTVV.

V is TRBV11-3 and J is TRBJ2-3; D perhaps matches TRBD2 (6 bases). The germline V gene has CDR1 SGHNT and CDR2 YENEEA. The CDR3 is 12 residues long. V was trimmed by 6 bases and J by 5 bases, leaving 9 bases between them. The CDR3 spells CASSPGGDTQYF. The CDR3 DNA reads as TGTGCCAGCAGTCCCGGGGGAGATACGCAGTATTTT.

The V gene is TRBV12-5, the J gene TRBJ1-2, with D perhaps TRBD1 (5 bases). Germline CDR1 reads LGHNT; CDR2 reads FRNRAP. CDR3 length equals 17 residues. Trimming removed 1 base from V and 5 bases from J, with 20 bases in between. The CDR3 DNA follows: TGTGCTAGTGGTTTGGATGTCGGGGGAGTAGGGGCATATGGCTACACCTTC. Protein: CASGLDVGGVGAYGYTF.

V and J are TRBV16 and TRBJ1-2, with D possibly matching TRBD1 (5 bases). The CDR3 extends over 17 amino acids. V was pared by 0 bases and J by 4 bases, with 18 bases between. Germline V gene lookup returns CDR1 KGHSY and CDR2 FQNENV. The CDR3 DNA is TGTGCCAGCAGCCAATCTTTTGAGGGGCGCGGGATCTATGGCTACACCTTC. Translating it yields CASSQSFEGRGIYGYTF.

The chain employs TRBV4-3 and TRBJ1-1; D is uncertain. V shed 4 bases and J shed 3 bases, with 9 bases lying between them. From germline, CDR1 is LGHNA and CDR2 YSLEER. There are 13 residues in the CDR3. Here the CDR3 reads CASSRSVYTEAFF. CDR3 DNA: TGCGCCAGCAGCCGTAGCGTGTACACTGAAGCTTTCTTT.

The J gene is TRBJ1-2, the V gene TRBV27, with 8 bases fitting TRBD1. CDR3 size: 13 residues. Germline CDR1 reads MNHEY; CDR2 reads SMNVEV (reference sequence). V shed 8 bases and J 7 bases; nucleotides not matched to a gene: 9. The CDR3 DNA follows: TGTGCCAGCCTCCGGTCAGGGGGCGGTGGCTACACCTTC. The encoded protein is CASLRSGGGGYTF.

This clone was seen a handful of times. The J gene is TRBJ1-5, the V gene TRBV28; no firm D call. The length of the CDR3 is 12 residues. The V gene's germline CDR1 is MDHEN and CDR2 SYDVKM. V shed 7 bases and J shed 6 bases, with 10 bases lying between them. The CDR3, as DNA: TGTGCCAGCACAGGCCCCGGTCAGCCCCAGCATTTT. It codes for CASTGPGQPQHF. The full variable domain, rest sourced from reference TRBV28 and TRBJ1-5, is DVKVTQSSRYLVKRTGEKVFLECVQDMDHENMFWYRQDPGLGLRLIYFSYDVKMKEKGDIPEGYSVSREKKERFSLILESASTNQTSMYLCASTGPGQPQHFGDGTRLSIL.

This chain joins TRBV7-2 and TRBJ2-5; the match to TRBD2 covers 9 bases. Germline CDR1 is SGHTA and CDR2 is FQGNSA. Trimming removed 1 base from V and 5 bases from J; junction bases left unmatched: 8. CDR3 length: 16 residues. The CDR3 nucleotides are TGTGCCAGCAGCTTAGGAGACAGCGGGGGGCGGGAGACCCAGTACTTC. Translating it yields CASSLGDSGGRETQYF. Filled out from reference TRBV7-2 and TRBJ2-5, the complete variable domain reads GAGVSQSPSNKVTEKGKDVELRCDPISGHTALYWYRQSLGQGLEFLIYFQGNSAPDKSGLPSDRFSAERTGGSVSTLTIQRTQQEDSAVYLCASSLGDSGGRETQYFGPGTRLLVL.